The T cell receptor (beta chain) under discussion was sequenced for a study of cytomegalovirus exposure and HLA in healthy donors. Turning to this clone: Its antigen is unknown.

The primer mix had 60 Vbeta and 13 Jbeta primers. Sequencing was performed with immunoSEQ multiplex PCR; in TCRdb, only in-frame clones are kept and a portion is missing. Its table records 50,000 to 60,000 clones. Whole-study results and caveats: Accurate prediction of most subjects' HLA-A and HLA-B alleles from TCR beta sequences was reported.

This sequence originates from a woman in her fifties or sixties in good health and CMV-seropositive. The sequenced sample consisted of PBMCs.

CDR3 DNA sequence: TGTGCCAGCAGTTCCGAGGTCCTCAGCTCTGGAAACACCATATATTTT. It specifies CASSSEVLSSGNTIYF. The chain links TRBV28 to TRBJ1-3, with unresolved D. In germline, CDR1 is MDHEN, CDR2 SYDVKM. CDR3 length equals 16 residues. The ends were cut back, 4 bases at V and 0 bases at J, with 13 bases in the middle.